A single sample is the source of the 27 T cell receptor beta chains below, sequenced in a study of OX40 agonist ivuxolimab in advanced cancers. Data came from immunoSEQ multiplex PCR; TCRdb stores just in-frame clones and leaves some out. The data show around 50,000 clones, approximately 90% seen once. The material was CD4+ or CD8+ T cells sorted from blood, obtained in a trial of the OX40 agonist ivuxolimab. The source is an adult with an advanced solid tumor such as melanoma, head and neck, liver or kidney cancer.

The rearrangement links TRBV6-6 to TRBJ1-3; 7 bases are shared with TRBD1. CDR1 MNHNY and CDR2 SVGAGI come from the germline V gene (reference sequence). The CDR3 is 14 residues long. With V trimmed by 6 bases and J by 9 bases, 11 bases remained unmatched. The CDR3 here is CASRDGTVRSTIYF. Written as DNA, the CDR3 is TGTGCCAGCAGGGACGGGACAGTAAGGAGCACCATATATTTT.

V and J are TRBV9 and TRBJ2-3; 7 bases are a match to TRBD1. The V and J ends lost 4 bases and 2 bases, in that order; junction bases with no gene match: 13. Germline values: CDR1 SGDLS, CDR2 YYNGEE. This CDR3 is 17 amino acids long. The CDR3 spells CASSTTPGTDITDTQYF. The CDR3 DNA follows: TGTGCCAGCAGCACTACCCCCGGGACAGACATCACAGATACGCAGTATTTT.

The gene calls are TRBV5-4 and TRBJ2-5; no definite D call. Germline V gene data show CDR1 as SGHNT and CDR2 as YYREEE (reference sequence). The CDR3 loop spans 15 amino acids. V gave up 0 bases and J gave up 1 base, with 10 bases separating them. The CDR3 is CASSLAMSTQETQYF. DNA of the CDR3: TGTGCCAGCAGCTTGGCCATGTCCACCCAAGAGACCCAGTACTTC. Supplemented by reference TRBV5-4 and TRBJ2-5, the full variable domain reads ETGVTQSPTHLIKTRGQQVTLRCSSQSGHNTVSWYQQALGQGPQFIFQYYREEENGRGNFPPRFSGLQFPNYSSELNVNALELDDSALYLCASSLAMSTQETQYFGPGTRLLVL.

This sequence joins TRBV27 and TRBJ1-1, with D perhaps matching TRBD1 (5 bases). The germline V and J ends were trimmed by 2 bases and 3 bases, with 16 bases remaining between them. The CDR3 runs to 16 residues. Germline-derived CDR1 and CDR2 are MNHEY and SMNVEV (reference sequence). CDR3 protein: CASSLKIGVGHTEAFF. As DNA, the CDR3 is TGTGCCAGCAGTTTAAAAATAGGCGTGGGACACACTGAAGCTTTCTTT.

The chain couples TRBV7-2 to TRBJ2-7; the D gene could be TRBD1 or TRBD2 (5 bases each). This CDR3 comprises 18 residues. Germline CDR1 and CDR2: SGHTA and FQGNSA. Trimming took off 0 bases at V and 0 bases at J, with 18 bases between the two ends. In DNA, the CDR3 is TGTGCCAGCAGCTTAGCGGGTCAGAGGGGTCTTAGCTCCTACGAGCAGTACTTC. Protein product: CASSLAGQRGLSSYEQYF.

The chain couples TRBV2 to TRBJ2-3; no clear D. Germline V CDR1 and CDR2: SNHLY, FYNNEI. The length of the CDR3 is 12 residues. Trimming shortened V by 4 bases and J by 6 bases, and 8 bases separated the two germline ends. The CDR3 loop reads CASSARRDTQYF. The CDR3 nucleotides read TGTGCCAGCAGTGCGCGCAGGGATACGCAGTATTTT.

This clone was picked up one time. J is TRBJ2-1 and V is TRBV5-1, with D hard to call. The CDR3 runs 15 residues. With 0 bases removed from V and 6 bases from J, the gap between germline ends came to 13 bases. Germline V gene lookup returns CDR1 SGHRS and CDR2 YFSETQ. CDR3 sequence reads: CASSLGALSGNEQFF. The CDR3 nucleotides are TGCGCCAGCAGCTTGGGTGCCTTGAGTGGCAATGAGCAGTTCTTC.

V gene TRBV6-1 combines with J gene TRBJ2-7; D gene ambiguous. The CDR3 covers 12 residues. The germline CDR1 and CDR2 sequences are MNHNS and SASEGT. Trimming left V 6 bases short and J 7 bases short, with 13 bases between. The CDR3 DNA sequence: TGTGCCAGCAGCGACGGCCCCCGAGAGCAGTACTTC. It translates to CASSDGPREQYF.

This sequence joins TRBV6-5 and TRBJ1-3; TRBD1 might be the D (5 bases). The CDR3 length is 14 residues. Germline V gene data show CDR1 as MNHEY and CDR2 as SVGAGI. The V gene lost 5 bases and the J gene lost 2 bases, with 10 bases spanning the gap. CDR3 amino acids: CASSNRGAGNTIYF. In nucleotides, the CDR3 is TGTGCCAGCAGTAACAGAGGGGCTGGAAACACCATATATTTT.

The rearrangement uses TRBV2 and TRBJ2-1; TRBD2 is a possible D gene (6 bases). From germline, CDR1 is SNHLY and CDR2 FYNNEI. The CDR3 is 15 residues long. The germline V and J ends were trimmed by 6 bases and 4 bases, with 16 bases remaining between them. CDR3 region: CASRKQVGGYNEQFF. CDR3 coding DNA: TGTGCCAGCAGAAAACAGGTCGGGGGATACAATGAGCAGTTCTTC.

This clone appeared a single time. CDR3 protein: CASSVGKSRTGGNTIYF. The CDR3 DNA sequence: TGTGCCAGCAGCGTAGGAAAATCGCGAACGGGAGGAAACACCATATATTTT. V and J are TRBV9 and TRBJ1-3; no clear D. Deletions cut 0 bases from V and 4 bases from J, with 17 bases between. Germline CDR1 reads SGDLS; CDR2 reads YYNGEE. The CDR3 extends over 17 amino acids. Drawing the rest from reference TRBV9 and TRBJ1-3, the complete variable domain is DSGVTQTPKHLITATGQRVTLRCSPRSGDLSVYWYQQSLDQGLQFLIQYYNGEERAKGNILERFSAQQFPDLHSELNLSSLELGDSALYFCASSVGKSRTGGNTIYFGEGSWLTVV.

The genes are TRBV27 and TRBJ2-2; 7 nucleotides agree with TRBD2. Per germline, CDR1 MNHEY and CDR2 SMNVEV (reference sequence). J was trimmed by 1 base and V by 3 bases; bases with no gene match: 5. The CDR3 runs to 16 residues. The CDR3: CASSFAGLKNTGELFF. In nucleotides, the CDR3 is TGTGCCAGCAGTTTTGCGGGACTAAAGAACACCGGGGAGCTGTTTTTT.

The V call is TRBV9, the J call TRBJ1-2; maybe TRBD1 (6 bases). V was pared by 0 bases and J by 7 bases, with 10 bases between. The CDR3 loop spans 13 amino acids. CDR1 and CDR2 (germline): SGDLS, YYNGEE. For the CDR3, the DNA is TGTGCCAGCAGCGTAGAAGGGGGGCTTGGCTACACCTTC. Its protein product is CASSVEGGLGYTF.

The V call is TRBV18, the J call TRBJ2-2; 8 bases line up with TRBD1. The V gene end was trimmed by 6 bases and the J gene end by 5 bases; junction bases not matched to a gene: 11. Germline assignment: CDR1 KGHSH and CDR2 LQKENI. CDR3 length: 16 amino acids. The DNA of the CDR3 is TGTGCCAGCTCGCCGCCGGGACAGGAGGGGACCGGGGAGCTGTTTTTT. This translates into CASSPPGQEGTGELFF.

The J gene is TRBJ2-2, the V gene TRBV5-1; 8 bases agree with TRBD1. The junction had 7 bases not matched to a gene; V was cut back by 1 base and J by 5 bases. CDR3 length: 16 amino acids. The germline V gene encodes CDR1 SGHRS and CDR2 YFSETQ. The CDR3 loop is CASSLQGAVRTGELFF. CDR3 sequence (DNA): TGCGCCAGCAGCTTGCAGGGGGCAGTTAGGACCGGGGAGCTGTTTTTT.

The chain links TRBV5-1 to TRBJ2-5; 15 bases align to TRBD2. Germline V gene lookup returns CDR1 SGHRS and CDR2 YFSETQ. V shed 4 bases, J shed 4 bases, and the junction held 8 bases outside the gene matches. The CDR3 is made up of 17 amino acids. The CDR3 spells CASSPGTSGRSRETQYF. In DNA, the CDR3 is TGCGCCAGCAGCCCCGGGACTAGCGGGAGGTCCCGAGAGACCCAGTACTTC.

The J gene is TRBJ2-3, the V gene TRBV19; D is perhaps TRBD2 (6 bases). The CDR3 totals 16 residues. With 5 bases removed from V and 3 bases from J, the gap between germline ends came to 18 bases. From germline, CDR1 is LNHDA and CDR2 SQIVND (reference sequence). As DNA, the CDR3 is TGTGCCAGTAGTCGCGGGGTTGGGAGGACTACAGATACGCAGTATTTT. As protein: CASSRGVGRTTDTQYF.

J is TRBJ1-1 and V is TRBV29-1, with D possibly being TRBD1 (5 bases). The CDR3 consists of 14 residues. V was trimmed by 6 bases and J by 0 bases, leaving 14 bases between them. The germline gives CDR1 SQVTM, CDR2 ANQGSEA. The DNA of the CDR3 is TGCAGCGTCGCCCCCGGGACGGTGAACACTGAAGCTTTCTTT. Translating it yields CSVAPGTVNTEAFF.

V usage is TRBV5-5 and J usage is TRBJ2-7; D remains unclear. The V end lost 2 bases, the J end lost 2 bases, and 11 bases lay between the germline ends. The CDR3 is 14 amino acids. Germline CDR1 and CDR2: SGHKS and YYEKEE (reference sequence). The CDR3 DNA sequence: TGTGCCAGCAGCTTTGGCTGGGGTACCTACGAGCAGTACTTC. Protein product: CASSFGWGTYEQYF.

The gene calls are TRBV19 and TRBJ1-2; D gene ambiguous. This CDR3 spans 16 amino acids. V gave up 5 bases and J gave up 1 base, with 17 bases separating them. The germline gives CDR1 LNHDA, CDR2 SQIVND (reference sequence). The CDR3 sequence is CASSPPGVGDNYGYTF. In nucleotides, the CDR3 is TGTGCCAGTAGTCCCCCCGGTGTCGGTGATAACTATGGCTACACCTTC. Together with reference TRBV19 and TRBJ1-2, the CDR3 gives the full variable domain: DGGITQSPKYLFRKEGQNVTLSCEQNLNHDAMYWYRQDPGQGLRLIYYSQIVNDFQKGDIAEGYSVSREKKESFPLTVTSAQKNPTAFYLCASSPPGVGDNYGYTFGSGTRLTVV.

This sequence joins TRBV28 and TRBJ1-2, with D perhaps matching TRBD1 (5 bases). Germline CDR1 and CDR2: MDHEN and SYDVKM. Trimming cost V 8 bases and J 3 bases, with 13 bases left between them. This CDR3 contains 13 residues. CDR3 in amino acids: CASPSGRHYGYTF. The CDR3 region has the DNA TGTGCCAGCCCGTCGGGGCGGCACTATGGCTACACCTTC.

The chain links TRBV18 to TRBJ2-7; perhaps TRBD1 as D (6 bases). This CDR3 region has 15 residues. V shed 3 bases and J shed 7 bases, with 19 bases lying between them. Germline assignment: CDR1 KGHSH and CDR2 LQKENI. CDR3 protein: CASSPLAGDEGEQYF. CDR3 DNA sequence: TGTGCCAGCTCACCCCTGGCAGGGGATGAAGGGGAGCAGTACTTC.

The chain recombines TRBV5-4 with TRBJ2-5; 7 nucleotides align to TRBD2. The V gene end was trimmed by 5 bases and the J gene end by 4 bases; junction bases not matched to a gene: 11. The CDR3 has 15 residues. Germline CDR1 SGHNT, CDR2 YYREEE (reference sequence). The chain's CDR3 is CASRGTSAARETQYF. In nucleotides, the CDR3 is TGTGCCAGCAGGGGCACTAGCGCGGCCCGAGAGACCCAGTACTTC.

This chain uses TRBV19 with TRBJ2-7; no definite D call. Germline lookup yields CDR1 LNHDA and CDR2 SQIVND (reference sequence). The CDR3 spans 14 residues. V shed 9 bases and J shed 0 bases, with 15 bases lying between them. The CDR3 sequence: CASKKTGLSYEQYF. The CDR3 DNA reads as TGTGCCAGCAAAAAAACGGGCCTCTCCTACGAGCAGTACTTC.

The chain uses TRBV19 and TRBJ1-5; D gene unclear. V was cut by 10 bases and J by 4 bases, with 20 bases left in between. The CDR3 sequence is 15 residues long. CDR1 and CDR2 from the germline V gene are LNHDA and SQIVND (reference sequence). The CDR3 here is CATQGRNSQNQPQHF. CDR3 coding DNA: TGTGCCACCCAAGGGCGAAACAGCCAGAATCAGCCCCAGCATTTT.

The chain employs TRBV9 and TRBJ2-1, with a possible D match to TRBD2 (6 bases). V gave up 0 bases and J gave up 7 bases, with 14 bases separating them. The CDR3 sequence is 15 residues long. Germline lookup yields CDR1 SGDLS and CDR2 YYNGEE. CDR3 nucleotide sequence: TGTGCCAGCAGCGTAGGTGCGGGAACGACTAATGAGCAGTTCTTC. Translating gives CASSVGAGTTNEQFF.

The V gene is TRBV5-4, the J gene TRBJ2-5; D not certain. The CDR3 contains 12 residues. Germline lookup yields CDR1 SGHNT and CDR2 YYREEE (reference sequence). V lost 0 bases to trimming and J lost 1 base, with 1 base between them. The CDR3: CASSLAQETQYF. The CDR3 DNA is TGTGCCAGCAGCTTGGCCCAAGAGACCCAGTACTTC.